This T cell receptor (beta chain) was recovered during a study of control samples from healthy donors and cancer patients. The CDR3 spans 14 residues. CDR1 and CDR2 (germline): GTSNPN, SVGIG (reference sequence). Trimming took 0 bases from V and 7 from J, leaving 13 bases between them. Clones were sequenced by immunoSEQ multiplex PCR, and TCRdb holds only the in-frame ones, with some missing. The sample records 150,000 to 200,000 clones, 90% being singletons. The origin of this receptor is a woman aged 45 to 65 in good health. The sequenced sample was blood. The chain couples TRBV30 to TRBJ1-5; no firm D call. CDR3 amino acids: CAWSVTNGGQPQHF. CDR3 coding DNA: TGTGCCTGGAGTGTAACCAACGGAGGGCAGCCCCAGCATTTT.